The TCR beta chain under discussion was sequenced for a study of monozygotic twins with inflammatory bowel disease. This CDR3 is built from 11 residues. The germline gives CDR1 LGHNA, CDR2 YSLEER. Following a re-call of the 5' RACE reads, TCRdb has one entry per CDR3 protein and lacks DNA. The listing records around 220,000 distinct CDR3 sequences. This receptor was taken from a human donor with ulcerative colitis or Crohn's disease, or a healthy co-twin of an affected twin (not recorded which). Sequenced sample: blood. The chain combines TRBV4-3 with TRBJ1-1. The CDR3 sequence is CATSQGTEAFF.